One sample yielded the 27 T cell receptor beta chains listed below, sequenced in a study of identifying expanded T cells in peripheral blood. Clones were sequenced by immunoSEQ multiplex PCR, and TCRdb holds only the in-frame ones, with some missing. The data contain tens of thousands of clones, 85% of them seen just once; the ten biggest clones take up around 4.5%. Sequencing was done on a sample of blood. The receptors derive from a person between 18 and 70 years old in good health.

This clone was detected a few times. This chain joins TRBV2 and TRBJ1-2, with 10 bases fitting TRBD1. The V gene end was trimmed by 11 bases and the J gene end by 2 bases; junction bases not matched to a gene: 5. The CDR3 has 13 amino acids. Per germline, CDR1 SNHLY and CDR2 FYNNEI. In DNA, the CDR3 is TGTGCCTCAAGGACAGGGGGAAACTATGGCTACACCTTC. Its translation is CASRTGGNYGYTF.

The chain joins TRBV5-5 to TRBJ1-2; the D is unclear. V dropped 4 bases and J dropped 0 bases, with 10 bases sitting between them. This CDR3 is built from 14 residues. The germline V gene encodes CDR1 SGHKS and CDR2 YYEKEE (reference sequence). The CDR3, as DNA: TGTGCCAGCAGCCGGGAGTCGACTAACTATGGCTACACCTTC. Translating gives CASSRESTNYGYTF.

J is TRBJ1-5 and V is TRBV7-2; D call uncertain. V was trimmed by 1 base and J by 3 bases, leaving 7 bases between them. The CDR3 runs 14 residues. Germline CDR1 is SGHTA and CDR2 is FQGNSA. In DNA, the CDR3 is TGTGCCAGCAGCTTAGGGAATCTCAATCAGCCCCAGCATTTT. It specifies CASSLGNLNQPQHF.

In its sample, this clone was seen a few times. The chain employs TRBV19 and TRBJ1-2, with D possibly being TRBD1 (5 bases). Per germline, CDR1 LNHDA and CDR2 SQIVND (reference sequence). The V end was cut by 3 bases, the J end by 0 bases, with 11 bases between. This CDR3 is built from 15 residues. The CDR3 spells CASSMGSTANYGYTF. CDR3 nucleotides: TGTGCCAGTAGTATGGGATCGACAGCTAACTATGGCTACACCTTC.

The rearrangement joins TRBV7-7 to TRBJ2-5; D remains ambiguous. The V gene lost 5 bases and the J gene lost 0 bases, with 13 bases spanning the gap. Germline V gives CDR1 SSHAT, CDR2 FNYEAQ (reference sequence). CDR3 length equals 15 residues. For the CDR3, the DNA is TGTGCCAGCAGCAGAACTCAGAAAGACCAAGAGACCCAGTACTTC. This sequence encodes CASSRTQKDQETQYF.

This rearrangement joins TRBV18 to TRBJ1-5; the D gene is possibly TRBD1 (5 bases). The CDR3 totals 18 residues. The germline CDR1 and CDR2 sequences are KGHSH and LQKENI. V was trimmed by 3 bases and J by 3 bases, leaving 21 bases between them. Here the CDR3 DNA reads TGTGCCAGCTCACCTAATCCCCCGGCAGGGAGGAACAATCAGCCCCAGCATTTT. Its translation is CASSPNPPAGRNNQPQHF. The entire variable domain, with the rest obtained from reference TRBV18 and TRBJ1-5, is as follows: NAGVMQNPRHLVRRRGQEARLRCSPMKGHSHVYWYRQLPEEGLKFMVYLQKENIIDESGMPKERFSAEFPKEGPSILRIQQVVRGDSAAYFCASSPNPPAGRNNQPQHFGDGTRLSIL.

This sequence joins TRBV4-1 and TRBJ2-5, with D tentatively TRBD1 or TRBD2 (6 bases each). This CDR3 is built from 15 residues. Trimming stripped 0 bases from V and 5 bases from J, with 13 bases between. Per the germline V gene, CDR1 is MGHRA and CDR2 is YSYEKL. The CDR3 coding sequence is TGCGCCAGCAGCCAAGATGGACTAAGGGGGGAGACCCAGTACTTC. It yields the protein CASSQDGLRGETQYF.

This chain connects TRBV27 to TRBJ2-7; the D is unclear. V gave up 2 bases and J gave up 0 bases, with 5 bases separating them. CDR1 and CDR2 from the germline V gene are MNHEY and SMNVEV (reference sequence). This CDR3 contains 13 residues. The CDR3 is CASSLTPSYEQYF. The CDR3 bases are TGTGCCAGCAGTTTAACCCCCTCCTACGAGCAGTACTTC.

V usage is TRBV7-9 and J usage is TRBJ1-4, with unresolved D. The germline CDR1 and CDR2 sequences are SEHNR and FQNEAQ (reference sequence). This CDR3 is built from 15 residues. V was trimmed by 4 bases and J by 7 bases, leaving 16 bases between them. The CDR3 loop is CASSSSTSWGEKLFF. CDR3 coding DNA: TGTGCCAGCAGCTCTTCGACCAGCTGGGGTGAAAAACTGTTTTTT.

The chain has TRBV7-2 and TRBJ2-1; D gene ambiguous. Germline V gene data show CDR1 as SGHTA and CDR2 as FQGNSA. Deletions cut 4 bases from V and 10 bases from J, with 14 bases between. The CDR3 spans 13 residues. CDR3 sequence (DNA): TGTGCCAGCAGCTCATCCTCATTCAGGGAGCAGTTCTTC. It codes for CASSSSSFREQFF.

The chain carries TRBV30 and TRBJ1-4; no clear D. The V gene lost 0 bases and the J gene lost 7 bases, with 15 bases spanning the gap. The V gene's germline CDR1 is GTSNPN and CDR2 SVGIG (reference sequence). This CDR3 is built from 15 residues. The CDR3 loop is CAWSVRSRGGEKLFF. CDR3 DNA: TGTGCCTGGAGTGTAAGGTCCCGCGGCGGTGAAAAACTGTTTTTT. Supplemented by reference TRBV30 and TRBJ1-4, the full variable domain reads SQTIHQWPATLVQPVGSPLSLECTVEGTSNPNLYWYRQAAGRGLQLLFYSVGIGQISSEVPQNLSASRPQDRQFILSSKKLLLSDSGFYLCAWSVRSRGGEKLFFGSGTQLSVL.

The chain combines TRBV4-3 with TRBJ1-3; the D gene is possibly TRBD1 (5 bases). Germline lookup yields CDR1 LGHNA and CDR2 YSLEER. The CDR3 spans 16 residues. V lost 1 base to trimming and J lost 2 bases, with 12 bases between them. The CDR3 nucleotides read TGCGCCAGCAGCCAAGGGGTCGGCAGGGCTGGAAACACCATATATTTT. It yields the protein CASSQGVGRAGNTIYF.

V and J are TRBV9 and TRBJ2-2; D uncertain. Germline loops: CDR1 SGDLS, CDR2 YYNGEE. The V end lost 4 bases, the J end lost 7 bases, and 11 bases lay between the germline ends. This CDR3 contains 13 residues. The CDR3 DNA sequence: TGTGCCAGCAGCAGAGAGTCAAACGGGGAGCTGTTTTTT. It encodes CASSRESNGELFF.

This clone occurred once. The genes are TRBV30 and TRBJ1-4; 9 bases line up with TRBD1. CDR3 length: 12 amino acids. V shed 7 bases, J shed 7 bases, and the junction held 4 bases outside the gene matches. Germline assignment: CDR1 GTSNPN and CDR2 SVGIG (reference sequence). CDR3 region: CASGQGGEKLFF. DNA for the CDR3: TGTGCCTCGGGACAGGGCGGTGAAAAACTGTTTTTT.

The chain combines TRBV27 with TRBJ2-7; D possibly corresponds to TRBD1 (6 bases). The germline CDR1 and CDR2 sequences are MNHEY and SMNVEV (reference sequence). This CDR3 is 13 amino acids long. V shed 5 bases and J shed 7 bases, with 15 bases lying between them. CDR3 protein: CASSLTGHSEQYF. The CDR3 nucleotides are TGTGCCAGCAGTCTCACGGGACACTCAGAGCAGTACTTC.

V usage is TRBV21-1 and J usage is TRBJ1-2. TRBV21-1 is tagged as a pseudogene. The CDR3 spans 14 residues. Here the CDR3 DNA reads TGTGCCAGCAGGGGAGGGGGGATTGGCAATGGCTACACCTTC. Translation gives CASRGGGIGNGYTF.

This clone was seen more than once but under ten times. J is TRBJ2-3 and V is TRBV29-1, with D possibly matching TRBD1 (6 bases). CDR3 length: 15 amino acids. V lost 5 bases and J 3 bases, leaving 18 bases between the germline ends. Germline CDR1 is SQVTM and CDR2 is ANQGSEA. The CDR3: CSVRQARDWTDTQYF. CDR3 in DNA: TGCAGCGTTCGACAGGCCCGGGATTGGACAGATACGCAGTATTTT.

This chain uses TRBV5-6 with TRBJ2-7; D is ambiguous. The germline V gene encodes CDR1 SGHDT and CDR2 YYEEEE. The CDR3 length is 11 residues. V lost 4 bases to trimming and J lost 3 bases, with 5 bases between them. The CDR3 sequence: CASSLGYEQYF. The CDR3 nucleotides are TGTGCCAGCAGCCTCGGCTACGAGCAGTACTTC.

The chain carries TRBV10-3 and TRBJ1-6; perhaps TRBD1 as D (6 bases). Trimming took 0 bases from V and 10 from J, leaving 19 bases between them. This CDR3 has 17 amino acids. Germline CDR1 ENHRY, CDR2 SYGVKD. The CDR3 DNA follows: TGTGCCATCAGTGAGTCTCTCCCGACAGGATTAGGGTCACCCCTCCACTTT. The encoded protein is CAISESLPTGLGSPLHF.

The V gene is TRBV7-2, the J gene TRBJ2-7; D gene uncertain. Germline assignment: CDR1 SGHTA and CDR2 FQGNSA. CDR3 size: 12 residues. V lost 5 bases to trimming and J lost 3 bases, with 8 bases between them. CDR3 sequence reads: CASSQTRYEQYF. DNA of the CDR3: TGTGCCAGCAGCCAAACTCGCTACGAGCAGTACTTC.

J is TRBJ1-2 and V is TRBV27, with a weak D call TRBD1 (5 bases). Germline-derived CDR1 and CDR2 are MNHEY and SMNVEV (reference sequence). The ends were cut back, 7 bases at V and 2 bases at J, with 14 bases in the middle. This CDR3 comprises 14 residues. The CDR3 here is CASTPSGGNYGYTF. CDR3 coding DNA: TGTGCCAGCACTCCCTCGGGGGGGAACTATGGCTACACCTTC.

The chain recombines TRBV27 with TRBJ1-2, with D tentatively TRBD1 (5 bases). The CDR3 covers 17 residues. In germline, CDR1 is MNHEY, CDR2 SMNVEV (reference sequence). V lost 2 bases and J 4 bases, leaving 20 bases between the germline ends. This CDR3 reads CASSLRGPLNPFYGYTF. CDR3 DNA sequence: TGTGCCAGCAGTTTAAGGGGTCCCCTTAACCCCTTCTATGGCTACACCTTC.

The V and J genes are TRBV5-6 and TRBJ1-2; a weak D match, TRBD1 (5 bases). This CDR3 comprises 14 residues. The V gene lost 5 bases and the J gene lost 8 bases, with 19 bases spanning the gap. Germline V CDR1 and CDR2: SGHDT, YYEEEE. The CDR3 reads CASRQSRQLTGYTF. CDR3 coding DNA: TGTGCCAGCAGGCAGAGTAGACAGTTGACGGGCTACACCTTC.

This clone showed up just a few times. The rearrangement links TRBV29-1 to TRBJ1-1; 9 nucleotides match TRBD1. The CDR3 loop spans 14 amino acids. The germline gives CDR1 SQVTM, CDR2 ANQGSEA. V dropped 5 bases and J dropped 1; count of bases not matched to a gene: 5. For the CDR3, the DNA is TGCAGCGTTACCCGGACAGGGGAGAACACTGAAGCTTTCTTT. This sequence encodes CSVTRTGENTEAFF.

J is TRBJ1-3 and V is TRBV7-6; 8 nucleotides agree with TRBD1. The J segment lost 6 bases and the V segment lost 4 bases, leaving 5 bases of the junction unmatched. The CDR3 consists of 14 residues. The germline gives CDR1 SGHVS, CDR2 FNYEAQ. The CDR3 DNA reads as TGTGCCAGCAGCTCGGGACAGGCTGTAAACACCATATATTTT. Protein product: CASSSGQAVNTIYF.

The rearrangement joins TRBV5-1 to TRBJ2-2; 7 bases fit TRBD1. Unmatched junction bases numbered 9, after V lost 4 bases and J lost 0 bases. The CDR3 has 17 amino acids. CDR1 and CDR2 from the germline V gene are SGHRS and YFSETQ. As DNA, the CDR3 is TGCGCCAGCAGCCCTACGTTGGACAGGCCGAACACCGGGGAGCTGTTTTTT. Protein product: CASSPTLDRPNTGELFF.

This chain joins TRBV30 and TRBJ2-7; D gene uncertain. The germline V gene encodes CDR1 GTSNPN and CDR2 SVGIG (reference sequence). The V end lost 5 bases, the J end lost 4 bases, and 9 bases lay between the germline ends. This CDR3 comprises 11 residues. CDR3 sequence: CAWGLPYEQYF. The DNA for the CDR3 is TGTGCCTGGGGCCTACCTTACGAGCAGTACTTC.